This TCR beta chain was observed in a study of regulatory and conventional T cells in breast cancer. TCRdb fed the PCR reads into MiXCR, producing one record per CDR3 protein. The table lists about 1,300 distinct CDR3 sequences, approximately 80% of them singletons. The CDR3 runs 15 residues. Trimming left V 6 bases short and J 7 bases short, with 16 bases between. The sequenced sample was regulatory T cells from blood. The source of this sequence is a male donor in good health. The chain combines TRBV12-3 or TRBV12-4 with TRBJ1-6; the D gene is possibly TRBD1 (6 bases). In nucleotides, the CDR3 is TGTGCCAGCAGCCTGGGACAAGGTTACAATTCACCCCTCCACTTT. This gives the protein CASSLGQGYNSPLHF.